This T cell receptor (beta chain) was identified during a study of blood T cell repertoires in COVID-19. Whole-study context: The analysed material was cDNA or gDNA that came from T cells, B-cell-depleted T cells, or PBMCs.

V was clipped by 1 base and J by 1 base; unmatched bases: 7. The CDR3 contains 18 residues. Germline V gene data show CDR1 as MDHEN and CDR2 as SYDVKM. Profiled with immunoSEQ multiplex PCR; TCRdb holds only in-frame clones, not every one. There are 200,000 to 250,000 clones in the sample; roughly 87% occur only once, and 9% to 12% lies in the top ten. The participants were between roughly 18 and 100 years old and came from 24 US areas. Participant reports of clinical history set cohort assignment. This receptor was identified in a man aged 18 to 29 with acute COVID-19. Sequencing was done on a sample of PBMCs or T cells enriched from blood (not recorded which). The V and J genes are TRBV28 and TRBJ1-1; 12 positions match TRBD1. CDR3: CASSLSRDRGLRNTEAFF. The CDR3 nucleotides are TGTGCCAGCAGTTTATCCCGGGACAGGGGGCTGAGGAACACTGAAGCTTTCTTT.